The 15 T cell receptor beta chains given below trace back to one sample, sequenced in a study of cytomegalovirus exposure and HLA in healthy donors. The PCR had 60 Vbeta and 13 Jbeta primers. Method: immunoSEQ multiplex PCR; TCRdb's copy keeps in-frame clones and lacks some. The sample holds under 150,000 clones; roughly 76% are singletons and the top ten take 1% to 1.5%. The sequencing input was PBMCs. The receptors shown here come from a woman aged 40 to 55 in good health and CMV-seronegative.

This clone occurred a few times. The rearrangement links TRBV4-3 to TRBJ2-1, with D possibly being TRBD1 (7 bases). The germline gives CDR1 LGHNA, CDR2 YSLEER. The CDR3 is 15 residues long. The V end lost 0 bases, the J end lost 3 bases, and 9 bases lay between the germline ends. The CDR3 here is CASSQDQGGYNEQFF. Written as DNA, the CDR3 is TGCGCCAGCAGCCAAGATCAGGGGGGCTACAATGAGCAGTTCTTC.

This clone was detected once. The rearrangement links TRBV19 to TRBJ2-2; D is perhaps TRBD1 (6 bases). The germline CDR1 and CDR2 sequences are LNHDA and SQIVND (reference sequence). Trimming removed 6 bases at V and 3 bases at J, with 11 bases between. The CDR3 extends over 14 amino acids. The CDR3 nucleotides are TGTGCCAGTAGAACCGACAGGTACACCGGGGAGCTGTTTTTT. Its translation is CASRTDRYTGELFF.

Concerning this clone itself: Other nucleotide sequences in the sample specify the same CDR3. The chain recombines TRBV10-1 with TRBJ1-1; no firm D call. The CDR3 extends over 13 amino acids. CDR1 and CDR2 (germline): WNHNN, SYGVQD (reference sequence). V lost 2 bases and J lost 3, with 7 bases in between. Here the CDR3 DNA reads TGCGCCAGCAGTGAGCAGGTGTACACTGAAGCTTTCTTT. As protein: CASSEQVYTEAFF.

Points on this clone: The germline gene is not matched at one end of the junction; a read error may be the cause. CDR3 protein: CASTLSWEVQTDTQYF. CDR3 bases: TGTGCCAGCACCTTAAGTTGGGAGGTTCAGACAGATACGCAGTATTTT. This chain links TRBV11-1 with TRBJ2-3; possible D gene TRBD2, 6 bases. The germline gives CDR1 SGHAT, CDR2 FQDESV (reference sequence). This CDR3 is 16 amino acids long.

This chain joins TRBV19 and TRBJ1-1; no clear D. CDR3 length: 13 amino acids. Germline V lookup: CDR1 LNHDA, CDR2 SQIVND (reference sequence). The V end was cut by 0 bases, the J end by 12 bases, with 14 bases between. The CDR3 DNA follows: TGTGCCAGTAGTATAGACGGGAGAACGAGGTCTTTCTTT. Amino acids: CASSIDGRTRSFF. Combining the CDR3 with reference TRBV19 and TRBJ1-1 gives the whole variable domain DGGITQSPKYLFRKEGQNVTLSCEQNLNHDAMYWYRQDPGQGLRLIYYSQIVNDFQKGDIAEGYSVSREKKESFPLTVTSAQKNPTAFYLCASSIDGRTRSFFGQGTRLTVV.

The chain uses TRBV7-2 and TRBJ1-2, with 7 bases identical to TRBD1. The germline V gene encodes CDR1 SGHTA and CDR2 FQGNSA. Losses at the gene ends were 2 bases for V and 1 base for J; bases not matched to a gene: 4. The CDR3 covers 15 residues. The CDR3 here is CASSLQGVGNYGYTF. For the CDR3, the DNA is TGTGCCAGCAGCTTACAGGGGGTTGGTAACTATGGCTACACCTTC.

In this sample, this clone turned up a few times. V is TRBV2 and J is TRBJ2-7, with TRBD1 matching over 9 bases. Germline-derived CDR1 and CDR2 are SNHLY and FYNNEI. The CDR3 contains 14 residues. Trimming removed 7 bases from V and 5 bases from J; junction bases left unmatched: 9. Here the CDR3 DNA reads TGTGCCAGCATCAAGGGGACAGGGTTCGACGAGCAGTACTTC. Its translation is CASIKGTGFDEQYF.

V is TRBV2 and J is TRBJ1-4; TRBD1 matches 8 bases. The CDR3 is 14 residues long. The trim removed 5 bases at V and 7 bases at J, leaving 6 bases unmatched. Germline V gene lookup returns CDR1 SNHLY and CDR2 FYNNEI. The CDR3 spells CASSSTGESEKLFF. The CDR3 DNA reads as TGTGCCAGCAGTTCGACAGGGGAGAGTGAAAAACTGTTTTTT.

This rearrangement joins TRBV5-4 to TRBJ2-1; 7 bases agree with TRBD2. This CDR3 has 14 residues. The V and J ends lost 2 bases and 8 bases, in that order; junction bases with no gene match: 7. Germline V gene lookup returns CDR1 SGHNT and CDR2 YYREEE (reference sequence). In nucleotides, the CDR3 is TGTGCCAGCAGCTTTAAGGGGAGGGGTGATGAGCAGTTCTTC. It specifies CASSFKGRGDEQFF.

In this sample, this clone turned up a few times. The V call is TRBV4-1, the J call TRBJ1-2; possible D gene TRBD1, 5 bases. Germline CDR1 and CDR2: MGHRA and YSYEKL. Deletions cut 0 bases from V and 5 bases from J, with 13 bases between. CDR3 length: 15 residues. For the CDR3, the DNA is TGCGCCAGCAGCCAAGAGCCCGGGGGAGGTTATGGCTACACCTTC. It yields the protein CASSQEPGGGYGYTF.

J is TRBJ2-3 and V is TRBV6-6, with D possibly matching TRBD1 (5 bases). The germline V gene encodes CDR1 MNHNY and CDR2 SVGAGI (reference sequence). This CDR3 is built from 14 residues. Between the trimmed V and J ends, which lost 4 bases and 5 bases, there was a span of 13 bases. The CDR3 nucleotides read TGTGCCAGCAGTTTGGGGCCGACACAAGATACGCAGTATTTT. Encoded protein: CASSLGPTQDTQYF.

The V call is TRBV4-3, the J call TRBJ1-4; D gene ambiguous. The CDR3 loop spans 15 amino acids. Trimming pared 1 base from V and 6 bases from J, leaving 12 bases between. Germline V gene lookup returns CDR1 LGHNA and CDR2 YSLEER. CDR3 sequence (DNA): TGCGCCAGCAGCCAAGGAGGCCGGTACGATGAAAAACTGTTTTTT. Its protein product is CASSQGGRYDEKLFF.

The rearrangement uses TRBV7-3 and TRBJ2-5; 10 nucleotides align to TRBD1. The CDR3 runs to 15 residues. With V trimmed by 3 bases and J by 4 bases, 5 bases remained unmatched. Germline V CDR1 and CDR2: SGHTA, FQGTGA. Written as DNA, the CDR3 is TGTGCCAGCAGCTTGACAGGGGGCGCGGGAGAGACCCAGTACTTC. It codes for CASSLTGGAGETQYF.

The chain employs TRBV5-1 and TRBJ2-1; maybe TRBD1 (6 bases). Germline CDR1 SGHRS, CDR2 YFSETQ. V was pared by 4 bases and J by 5 bases, with 10 bases between. The CDR3 contains 13 residues. The CDR3 DNA reads TGCGCCAGCAGCGTAGGACAGAACAATGAGCAGTTCTTC. Translated, it gives CASSVGQNNEQFF.

V and J are TRBV5-1 and TRBJ2-3; 9 bases are shared with TRBD1. This CDR3 contains 15 residues. With 0 bases clipped from V and 3 bases from J, the junction kept 2 bases outside the gene matches. Germline CDR1 SGHRS, CDR2 YFSETQ. The CDR3 sequence is CASSLGDRVTDTQYF. The CDR3, as DNA: TGCGCCAGCAGCTTGGGGGACAGGGTAACAGATACGCAGTATTTT.